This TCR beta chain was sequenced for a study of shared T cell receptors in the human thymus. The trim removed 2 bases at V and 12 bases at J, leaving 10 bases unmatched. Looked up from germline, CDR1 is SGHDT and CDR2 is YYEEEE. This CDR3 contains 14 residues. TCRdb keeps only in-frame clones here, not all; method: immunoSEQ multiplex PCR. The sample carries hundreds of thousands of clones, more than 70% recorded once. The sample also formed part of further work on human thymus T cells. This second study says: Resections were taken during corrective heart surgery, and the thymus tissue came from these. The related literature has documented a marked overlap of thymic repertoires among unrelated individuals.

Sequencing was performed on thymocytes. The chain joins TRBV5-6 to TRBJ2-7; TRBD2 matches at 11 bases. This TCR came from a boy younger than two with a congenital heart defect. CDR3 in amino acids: CASSLTSGGQERYF. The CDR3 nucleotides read TGTGCCAGCAGCTTAACTAGCGGGGGCCAAGAGAGGTACTTC.